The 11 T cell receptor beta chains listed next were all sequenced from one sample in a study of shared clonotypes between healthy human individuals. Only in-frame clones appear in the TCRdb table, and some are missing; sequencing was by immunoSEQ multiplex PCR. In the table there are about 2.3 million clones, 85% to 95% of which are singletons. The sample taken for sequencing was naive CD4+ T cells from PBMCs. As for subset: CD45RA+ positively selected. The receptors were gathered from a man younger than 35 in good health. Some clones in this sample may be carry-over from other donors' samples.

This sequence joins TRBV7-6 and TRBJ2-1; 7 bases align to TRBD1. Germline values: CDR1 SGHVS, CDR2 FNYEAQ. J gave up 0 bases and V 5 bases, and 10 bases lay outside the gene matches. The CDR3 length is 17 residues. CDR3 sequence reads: CASSPRDSSSSYNEQFF. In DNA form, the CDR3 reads TGTGCCAGCAGCCCCCGGGACAGCTCTAGCTCCTACAATGAGCAGTTCTTC.

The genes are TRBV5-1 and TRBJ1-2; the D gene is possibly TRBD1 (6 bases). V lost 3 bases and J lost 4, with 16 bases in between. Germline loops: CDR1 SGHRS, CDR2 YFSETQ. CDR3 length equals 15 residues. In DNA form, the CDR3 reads TGCGCCAGCAGCTCGTCTCCCGGGACACTCTATGGCTACACCTTC. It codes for CASSSSPGTLYGYTF.

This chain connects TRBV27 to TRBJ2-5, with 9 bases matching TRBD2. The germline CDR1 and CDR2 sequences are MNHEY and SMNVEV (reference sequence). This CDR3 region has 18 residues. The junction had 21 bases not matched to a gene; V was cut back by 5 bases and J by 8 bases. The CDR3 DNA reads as TGTGCCAGCAGTCAGTATAGCGGGAGCTTTGCCAGCGAGGATACCCAGTACTTC. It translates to CASSQYSGSFASEDTQYF.

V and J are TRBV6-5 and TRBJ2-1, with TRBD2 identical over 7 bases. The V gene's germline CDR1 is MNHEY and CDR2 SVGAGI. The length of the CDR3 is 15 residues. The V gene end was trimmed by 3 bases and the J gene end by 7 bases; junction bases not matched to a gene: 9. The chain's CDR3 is CASSYSGLGWNEQFF. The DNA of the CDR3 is TGTGCCAGCAGTTATTCCGGACTAGGGTGGAATGAGCAGTTCTTC.

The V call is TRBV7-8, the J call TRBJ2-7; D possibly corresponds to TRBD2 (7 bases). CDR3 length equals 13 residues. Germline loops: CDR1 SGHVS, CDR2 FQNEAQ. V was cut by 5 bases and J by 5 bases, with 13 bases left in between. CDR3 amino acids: CASSRGGGHEQYF. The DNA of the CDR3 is TGTGCCAGCAGCCGAGGGGGGGGCCACGAGCAGTACTTC.

CDR3 nucleotide sequence: TGTGCCAGCAGCTTTACGAGAGGTAGTGAAAAACTGTTTTTT. Translated: CASSFTRGSEKLFF. The chain couples TRBV7-6 to TRBJ1-4, with unresolved D. The V and J ends lost 3 bases and 7 bases respectively, with 12 bases between them. CDR3 length: 14 amino acids. Germline V lookup: CDR1 SGHVS, CDR2 FNYEAQ.

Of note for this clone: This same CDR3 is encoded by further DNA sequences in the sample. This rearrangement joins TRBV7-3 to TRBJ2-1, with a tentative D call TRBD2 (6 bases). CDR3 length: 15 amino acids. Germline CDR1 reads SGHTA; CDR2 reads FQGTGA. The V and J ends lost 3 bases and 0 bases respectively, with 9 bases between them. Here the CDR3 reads CASSFSRGSYNEQFF. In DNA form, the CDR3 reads TGTGCCAGCAGCTTCTCGCGGGGCTCCTACAATGAGCAGTTCTTC.

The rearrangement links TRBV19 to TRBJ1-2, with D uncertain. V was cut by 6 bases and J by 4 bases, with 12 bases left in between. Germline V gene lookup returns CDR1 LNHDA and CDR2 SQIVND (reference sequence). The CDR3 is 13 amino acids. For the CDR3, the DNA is TGTGCCAGTAGCGAAGGGCCGGGCTATGGCTACACCTTC. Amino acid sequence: CASSEGPGYGYTF.

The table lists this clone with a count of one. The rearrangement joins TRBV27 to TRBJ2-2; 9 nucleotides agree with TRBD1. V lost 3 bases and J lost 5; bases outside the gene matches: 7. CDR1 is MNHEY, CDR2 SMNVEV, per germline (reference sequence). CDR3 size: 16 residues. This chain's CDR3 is CASSFGGTGKTGELFF. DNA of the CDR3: TGTGCCAGCAGTTTCGGCGGGACAGGGAAAACCGGGGAGCTGTTTTTT.

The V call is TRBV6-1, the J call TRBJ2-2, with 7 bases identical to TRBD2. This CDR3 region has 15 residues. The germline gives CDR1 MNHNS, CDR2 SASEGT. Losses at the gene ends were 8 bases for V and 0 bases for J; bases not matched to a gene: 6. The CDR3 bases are TGTGCCAGCTTGGGGGGGACCTCGAACACCGGGGAGCTGTTTTTT. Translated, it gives CASLGGTSNTGELFF.

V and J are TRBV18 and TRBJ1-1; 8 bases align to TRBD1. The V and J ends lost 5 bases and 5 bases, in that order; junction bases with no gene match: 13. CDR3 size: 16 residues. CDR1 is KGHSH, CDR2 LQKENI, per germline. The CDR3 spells CASSADRGQGGTEAFF. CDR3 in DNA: TGTGCCAGCTCAGCCGACCGAGGACAGGGTGGAACTGAAGCTTTCTTT.